This record covers a single T cell receptor (beta chain). As yet, its antigen is unknown. This entry belongs to a study of post-analysis software for immune sequencing data. Points from the study as a whole: In multiple sclerosis, normalized Chao1 diversity was significantly below that of controls. Five TRBV segments were more frequent in patients than controls; TRBV5-6, TRBV5-1 and TRBV20-1 belonged to this group.

The CDR3 spans 16 residues. The V segment lost 7 bases and the J segment 6 bases; nucleotides outside the gene matches: 10. Looked up from germline, CDR1 is SQVTM and CDR2 is ANQGSEA. Prepared libraries of TCR beta cDNA carried unique molecular identifiers. About 500,000 cDNA molecules came from around 1 to 9.1 million T cells. TCRdb re-derived calls from the PCR reads in MiXCR, one entry per CDR3 protein. Here the sample spans 600,000 to 750,000 distinct CDR3 sequences, 59% being singletons. This chain uses TRBV29-1 with TRBJ2-3, with 16 nucleotides matching TRBD2. The sample consisted of blood. This TCR was recovered from a girl aged 2 to 10 with multiple sclerosis. The chain's CDR3 is CSAPGLAGGPSDTQYF. The CDR3, as DNA: TGCAGCGCCCCGGGACTAGCGGGAGGGCCGTCGGATACGCAGTATTTT.